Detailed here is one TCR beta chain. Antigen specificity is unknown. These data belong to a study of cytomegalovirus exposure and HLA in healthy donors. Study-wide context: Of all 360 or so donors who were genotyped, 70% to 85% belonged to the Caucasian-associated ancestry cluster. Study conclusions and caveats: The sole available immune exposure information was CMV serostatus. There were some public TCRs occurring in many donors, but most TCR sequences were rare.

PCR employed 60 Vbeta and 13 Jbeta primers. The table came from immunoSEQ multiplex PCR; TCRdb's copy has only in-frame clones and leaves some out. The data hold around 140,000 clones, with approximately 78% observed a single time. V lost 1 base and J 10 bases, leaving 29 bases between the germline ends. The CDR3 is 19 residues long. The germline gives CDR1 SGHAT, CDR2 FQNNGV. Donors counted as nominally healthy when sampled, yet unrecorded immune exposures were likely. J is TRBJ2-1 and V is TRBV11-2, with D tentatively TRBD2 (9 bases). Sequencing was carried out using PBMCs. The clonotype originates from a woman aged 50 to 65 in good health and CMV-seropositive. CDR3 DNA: TGTGCCAGCAGCTTAGTAGCGGGACAGGCAAGCATCGGACTAGCGGAGCAGTTCTTC. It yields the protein CASSLVAGQASIGLAEQFF. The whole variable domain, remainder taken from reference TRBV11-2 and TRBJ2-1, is EAGVAQSPRYKIIEKRQSVAFWCNPISGHATLYWYQQILGQGPKLLIQFQNNGVVDDSQLPKDRFSAERLKGVDSTLKIQPAKLEDSAVYLCASSLVAGQASIGLAEQFFGPGTRLTVL.